The 17 T cell receptor beta chains below come from one sample, sequenced in a study of T cells after yellow fever vaccination (dated by TCRdb to 2018 to 2020). The label giving this sample's treatment or condition can be read as: live attenuated yellow fever vaccine strain. Library method: 5' RACE. The run used an Illumina HiSeq 2500. TCRdb reprocessing: public reads trimmed at Q25 with fastp, clones called with MiXCR, in-frame beta chains kept. For every CDR3 protein sequence, its rows merge into one entry that carries the most common genes and DNA. Within this sample are hundreds of thousands of distinct CDR3 sequences, with approximately 13% of them counted one time only. The ten top clones hold 15% of the sample. This specimen consisted of PBMCs, obtained on the day of the yellow fever booster vaccination. These receptors all come from a man aged 25-45 years who received the YFV17D yellow fever vaccine.

This clonotype was counted only a few times. This sequence joins TRBV4-3 and TRBJ2-2; D may be TRBD2 (6 bases). Germline CDR1 reads LGHNA; CDR2 reads YSLEER. The CDR3 has 17 amino acids. V lost 4 bases to trimming and J lost 5 bases, with 20 bases between them. The chain's CDR3 is CASSREGIAEGTGELFF. The DNA for the CDR3 is TGCGCCAGCAGCCGAGAAGGGATAGCGGAGGGGACCGGGGAGCTGTTTTTT.

This chain uses TRBV6-2 or TRBV6-3 with TRBJ2-1; a weak D match, TRBD2 (5 bases). The CDR3 is made up of 13 amino acids. Trimming pared 2 bases from V and 9 bases from J, leaving 11 bases between. Germline-derived CDR1 and CDR2 are MNHEY and SVGEGT. Here the CDR3 reads CASSYILRAEQFF. Written as DNA, the CDR3 is TGTGCCAGCAGTTACATATTGCGGGCTGAGCAGTTCTTC.

This clonotype was seen more than once but under ten times. J is TRBJ2-1 and V is TRBV14; the D gene is possibly TRBD2 (6 bases). Trimming cost V 5 bases and J 7 bases, with 15 bases left between them. CDR1 and CDR2 (germline): SGHDN, FVKESK. The CDR3 is 14 residues long. The CDR3 DNA follows: TGTGCCAGCAGCTATTCGCTAGCGCAAAATGAGCAGTTCTTC. Translating it yields CASSYSLAQNEQFF.

This clonotype has a handful of counts. The V call is TRBV4-3, the J call TRBJ2-2, with 8 bases fitting TRBD2. Germline CDR1 LGHNA, CDR2 YSLEER. CDR3 length: 16 amino acids. Unmatched junction bases numbered 8, after V lost 2 bases and J lost 6 bases. CDR3 in amino acids: CASSQLVGRDPGELFF. The DNA for the CDR3 is TGCGCCAGCAGCCAATTGGTCGGGAGGGACCCCGGGGAGCTGTTTTTT.

This clonotype has a handful of counts. The V call is TRBV20-1, the J call TRBJ1-5, with 8 bases matching TRBD1. Germline assignment: CDR1 DFQATT and CDR2 SNEGSKA (reference sequence). There are 14 residues in the CDR3. With V trimmed by 6 bases and J by 1 base, 5 bases remained unmatched. The CDR3 protein is CSAAQGASNQPQHF. The CDR3 nucleotides read TGCAGTGCGGCTCAGGGGGCAAGCAATCAGCCCCAGCATTTT.

This clonotype came up a few times. The V gene is TRBV7-2, the J gene TRBJ2-7; 12 bases are shared with TRBD2. After removal of 5 bases from V and 4 bases from J, the junction contained 6 bases not matched to a gene. CDR1 is SGHTA and CDR2 is FQGNSA in the germline V gene. This CDR3 is built from 15 residues. The CDR3 spells CASSALAGGPYEQYF. Here the CDR3 DNA reads TGTGCCAGCAGCGCCCTAGCGGGAGGGCCTTACGAGCAGTACTTC. Using reference TRBV7-2 and TRBJ2-7 for the parts outside the CDR3, the full variable domain is GAGVSQSPSNKVTEKGKDVELRCDPISGHTALYWYRQSLGQGLEFLIYFQGNSAPDKSGLPSDRFSAERTGGSVSTLTIQRTQQEDSAVYLCASSALAGGPYEQYFGPGTRLTVT.

This clonotype was seen repeatedly, ten times or more. The V and J genes are TRBV7-2 and TRBJ2-3, with TRBD2 as a possible D gene (7 bases). Trimming removed 8 bases from V and 2 bases from J, with 11 bases in between. The CDR3 spans 13 residues. Germline V gene lookup returns CDR1 SGHTA and CDR2 FQGNSA. The chain's CDR3 is CASRGGNTDTQYF. CDR3 coding DNA: TGTGCCAGCCGCGGGGGCAACACAGATACGCAGTATTTT.

In its sample, this clonotype was seen a few times. V usage is TRBV3-1 and J usage is TRBJ2-3; 9 bases agree with TRBD2. The CDR3 contains 17 residues. Germline trimming cut 2 bases from V and 7 bases from J; bases unmatched to any gene: 13. The germline V gene has CDR1 LGHDT and CDR2 YNNKEL (reference sequence). The CDR3 nucleotides are TGTGCCAGCAGCCAATCGTCCGGGACTAGCCCTCACCATACGCAGTATTTT. Its translation: CASSQSSGTSPHHTQYF.

This clonotype showed up just a few times. The gene calls are TRBV5-1 and TRBJ1-4, with 8 bases that match TRBD1. Trimming removed 5 bases from V and 6 bases from J; junction bases left unmatched: 6. This CDR3 comprises 14 residues. Germline V CDR1 and CDR2: SGHRS, YFSETQ. The CDR3 here is CASRKGQADEKLFF. Written as DNA, the CDR3 is TGCGCCAGCAGAAAGGGACAGGCGGATGAAAAACTGTTTTTT.

The rearrangement uses TRBV7-2 and TRBJ2-1; tentatively, D is TRBD1 (5 bases). This CDR3 region has 13 residues. CDR1 SGHTA and CDR2 FQGNSA come from the germline V gene. Trimming removed 0 bases at V and 10 bases at J, with 10 bases between. This chain's CDR3 is CASSLARAREQFF. In DNA form, the CDR3 reads TGTGCCAGCAGCTTAGCCAGGGCTCGGGAGCAGTTCTTC.

This clonotype was counted a few times. This chain connects TRBV5-8 to TRBJ2-7; 7 bases fit TRBD1. The CDR3 consists of 15 residues. Germline V gene sequence: CDR1 SGHTS, CDR2 YDEGEE. The V gene end was trimmed by 0 bases and the J gene end by 4 bases; junction bases not matched to a gene: 7. The CDR3, as DNA: TGTGCCAGCAGCTTGGAACAGGGGTTTCGGTACGAGCAGTACTTC. Encoded protein: CASSLEQGFRYEQYF.

The chain recombines TRBV12-3 or TRBV12-4 with TRBJ2-7; TRBD2 is a possible D gene (7 bases). V was clipped by 5 bases and J by 0 bases, with 14 bases between them. CDR3 size: 15 residues. The CDR3 nucleotides read TGTGCCAGCAGTGGGGGGGCGGGGAGCTCCTACGAGCAGTACTTC. Amino acid sequence: CASSGGAGSSYEQYF.

This rearrangement joins TRBV30 to TRBJ2-7, with 9 bases that match TRBD2. Germline V CDR1 and CDR2: GTSNPN, SVGIG (reference sequence). V lost 1 base to trimming and J lost 5 bases; unmatched junction nucleotides: 6. The CDR3 is made up of 14 amino acids. The CDR3 protein is CAWSGIAGENEQYF. The CDR3 coding sequence is TGTGCCTGGAGTGGTATAGCGGGAGAAAACGAGCAGTACTTC.

In this sample, this clonotype turned up many times. The V call is TRBV7-8, the J call TRBJ2-7; 12 nucleotides agree with TRBD2. V dropped 5 bases and J dropped 4; count of bases not matched to a gene: 6. Germline V gene lookup returns CDR1 SGHVS and CDR2 FQNEAQ. The CDR3 extends over 15 amino acids. DNA for the CDR3: TGTGCCAGCAGCCAAGGACTAGCGGGATTATACGAGCAGTACTTC. Amino acid sequence: CASSQGLAGLYEQYF.

The rearrangement joins TRBV5-4 to TRBJ2-3, with TRBD1 identical over 8 bases. V shed 3 bases, J shed 2 bases, and the junction held 5 bases outside the gene matches. The germline V gene encodes CDR1 SGHNT and CDR2 YYREEE (reference sequence). The CDR3 totals 15 residues. The CDR3 protein is CASSSRTGSTDTQYF. DNA for the CDR3: TGTGCCAGCAGCTCCCGGACAGGGTCCACAGATACGCAGTATTTT.

This clonotype came up a few times. This chain uses TRBV7-2 with TRBJ1-6; D gene uncertain. The germline V gene has CDR1 SGHTA and CDR2 FQGNSA. The CDR3 has 17 residues. V was trimmed by 5 bases and J by 8 bases, leaving 22 bases between them. CDR3 nucleotides: TGTGCCAGCAGCAATCTCGCCGCCCCCGCGCTCTATTCACCCCTCCACTTT. It encodes CASSNLAAPALYSPLHF.

The chain links TRBV5-4 to TRBJ2-7; tentatively, D is TRBD2 (6 bases). Germline loops: CDR1 SGHNT, CDR2 YYREEE (reference sequence). With 2 bases removed from V and 5 bases from J, the gap between germline ends came to 14 bases. This CDR3 is built from 14 residues. CDR3 DNA sequence: TGTGCCAGCAGCTTCGGGCGGGAAGAGCACGAGCAGTACTTC. It yields the protein CASSFGREEHEQYF.